The sequence of this T cell receptor beta chain was determined in a study of OX40 agonist ivuxolimab in advanced cancers. Study summary: With a range of roughly 20 to 85, age averaged 60 years, and 75% to 90% were male. Three partial responders included one hepatocellular carcinoma patient and two cutaneous melanoma patients.

V was clipped by 6 bases and J by 5 bases; unmatched bases: 5. The CDR3 is 14 residues long. Germline V gene lookup returns CDR1 SQVTM and CDR2 ANQGSEA. The table came from immunoSEQ multiplex PCR; TCRdb's copy has only in-frame clones and leaves some out. The sample carries some 43,000 clones, 75% to 90% recorded once. The cohort excluded patients with autoimmune disease history or systemic immunosuppression. This specimen consisted of CD4+ or CD8+ T cells sorted from blood, obtained in a trial of the OX40 agonist ivuxolimab. This TCR derives from an adult with an advanced solid tumor such as melanoma, head and neck, liver or kidney cancer. The genes are TRBV29-1 and TRBJ2-2; 11 nucleotides agree with TRBD2. The CDR3 reads CSVRTSGRTGELFF. The CDR3 DNA sequence: TGCAGCGTCCGAACTAGCGGGAGAACCGGGGAGCTGTTTTTT.